One sample yielded the 8 T cell receptor beta chains listed below, sequenced in a study of beta chain features in type 1 diabetes. Since all of the isolated RNA was reverse transcribed, expressed TCRB transcripts were what got sequenced. Method: immunoSEQ multiplex PCR; TCRdb's copy keeps in-frame clones and lacks some. The sample includes roughly 450,000 clones, over 11% of them seen just once. Sequenced input: naive CD4+ T cells from blood. The receptor source for this set is a man aged 25 to 45 in good health.

DNA of the CDR3: TGCGCCAGCAGCCAAGATGTGGGGCAGAGGCAGTACTTC. Its protein product is CASSQDVGQRQYF. This chain links TRBV4-3 with TRBJ2-7; possibly TRBD1 for D (5 bases). V gave up 0 bases and J gave up 9 bases, with 12 bases separating them. The length of the CDR3 is 13 residues. Looked up from germline, CDR1 is LGHNA and CDR2 is YSLEER.

There are a few counts of this clone. This sequence joins TRBV10-3 and TRBJ2-1; TRBD2 aligns across 9 bases. The V gene end was trimmed by 6 bases and the J gene end by 5 bases; junction bases not matched to a gene: 5. This CDR3 spans 14 amino acids. Germline-derived CDR1 and CDR2 are ENHRY and SYGVKD. This CDR3 is CAIRLTSGDNEQFF. As DNA, the CDR3 is TGTGCCATCAGATTGACTAGCGGCGACAATGAGCAGTTCTTC.

This clone was detected a few times. V and J are TRBV29-1 and TRBJ1-4; no reliable D call. Germline V lookup: CDR1 SQVTM, CDR2 ANQGSEA. The CDR3 totals 11 residues. The V gene lost 1 base and the J gene lost 16 bases, with 13 bases spanning the gap. For the CDR3, the DNA is TGCAGCGTTGAAGTCGGCGGGAGTTGGTTTTTT. The encoded protein is CSVEVGGSWFF.

The genes are TRBV7-2 and TRBJ1-3; D not resolved. The CDR3 contains 17 residues. With 0 bases removed from V and 0 bases from J, the gap between germline ends came to 12 bases. CDR1 is SGHTA, CDR2 FQGNSA, per germline. The CDR3: CASSLALLRDSGNTIYF. The CDR3 coding sequence is TGTGCCAGCAGCTTAGCGCTACTGCGGGACTCTGGAAACACCATATATTTT.

This clone was observed a few times. At the DNA level, this CDR3 is encoded by other sequences in the same sample as well. The V gene is TRBV19, the J gene TRBJ2-5; D is uncertain. The CDR3 runs 11 residues. The germline V gene encodes CDR1 LNHDA and CDR2 SQIVND (reference sequence). With 6 bases removed from V and 1 base from J, the gap between germline ends came to 3 bases. The CDR3 here is CASSLQETQYF. For the CDR3, the DNA is TGTGCCAGTAGCCTCCAAGAGACCCAGTACTTC.

A few counts support this clone. The chain uses TRBV5-4 and TRBJ2-5; a possible D gene is TRBD2 (6 bases). Germline V gene data show CDR1 as SGHNT and CDR2 as YYREEE (reference sequence). Trimming took off 1 base at V and 3 bases at J, with 13 bases between the two ends. This CDR3 comprises 15 residues. Written as DNA, the CDR3 is TGTGCCAGCAGCTTGTTAACAGGACTAAAAGAGACCCAGTACTTC. Amino acid sequence: CASSLLTGLKETQYF.

This chain joins TRBV6-5 and TRBJ2-1; D not certain. This CDR3 has 11 amino acids. From germline, CDR1 is MNHEY and CDR2 SVGAGI. The V end lost 5 bases, the J end lost 10 bases, and 9 bases lay between the germline ends. CDR3 protein: CASSRGWEQFF. CDR3 bases: TGTGCCAGCAGTCGCGGTTGGGAGCAGTTCTTC.

Only a few counts were recorded for this clone. Other DNA sequences of this sample code for an identical CDR3. The gene calls are TRBV7-9 and TRBJ2-1; 7 nucleotides line up with TRBD2. Germline values: CDR1 SEHNR, CDR2 FQNEAQ (reference sequence). With V trimmed by 0 bases and J by 4 bases, 0 bases remained unmatched. The CDR3 consists of 14 residues. The DNA for the CDR3 is TGTGCCAGCAGCTTAGCGGGAGGGTACAATGAGCAGTTCTTC. This translates into CASSLAGGYNEQFF.